This TCR beta chain was sequenced during a study of blood T cell repertoires in COVID-19. Study background: Acute and convalescent COVID-19 specimens originated in the United States, Italy and Spain. Sources were T cells, B-cell-depleted T cells, or PBMCs; the material itself was cDNA or gDNA.

Trimming removed 1 base from V and 3 bases from J, with 8 bases in between. This CDR3 spans 13 amino acids. Per germline, CDR1 SGHNT and CDR2 YYREEE (reference sequence). Authors' data handling: Scientists estimated how many nucleated cells there were by amplifying reference gene primers. Produced via immunoSEQ multiplex PCR; TCRdb's table is partial and in-frame only. V, J and clone size reflect that table, while D and trimming were determined from the DNA. Here the sample spans 110,000 or so clones, approximately 82% being singletons. The chain is built from TRBV5-4 and TRBJ2-7; possibly TRBD2 for D (5 bases). This TCR came from an elderly woman with acute or convalescent COVID-19. Sequenced sample: peripheral blood. CDR3 protein: CASSLPSNYEQYF. As DNA, the CDR3 is TGTGCCAGCAGCTTGCCTAGCAACTACGAGCAGTACTTC.